This T cell receptor beta chain was obtained from a study of blood T cells in healthy people across ages. Study-wide results and limits: TCR beta diversity, measured per million T cells, fell in a roughly linear way with age.

This clonotype has a handful of counts. Its antigen is still unknown. Primers used in a second PCR of roughly 7 to 11 cycles were a sample-barcoded 5' primer and a J-beta primer mix. TCRdb passed the 5' RACE reads through MiXCR, listing each CDR3 protein once. The table has roughly 1,300,000 distinct CDR3 sequences, 45% to 70% seen once; the top ten hold 6.5% to 8%. CDR3 length equals 13 residues. Trimming cost V 5 bases and J 1 base, with 9 bases left between them. The germline V gene encodes CDR1 SQVTM and CDR2 ANQGSEA. This rearrangement joins TRBV29-1 to TRBJ2-4, with D maybe TRBD1 (5 bases). The sequenced material came from blood. This receptor was obtained from a man aged 18 to 35 in good health. CDR3 residues: CSVKGIAKNIQYF. In nucleotides, the CDR3 is TGCAGCGTTAAGGGGATCGCCAAAAACATTCAGTACTTC.